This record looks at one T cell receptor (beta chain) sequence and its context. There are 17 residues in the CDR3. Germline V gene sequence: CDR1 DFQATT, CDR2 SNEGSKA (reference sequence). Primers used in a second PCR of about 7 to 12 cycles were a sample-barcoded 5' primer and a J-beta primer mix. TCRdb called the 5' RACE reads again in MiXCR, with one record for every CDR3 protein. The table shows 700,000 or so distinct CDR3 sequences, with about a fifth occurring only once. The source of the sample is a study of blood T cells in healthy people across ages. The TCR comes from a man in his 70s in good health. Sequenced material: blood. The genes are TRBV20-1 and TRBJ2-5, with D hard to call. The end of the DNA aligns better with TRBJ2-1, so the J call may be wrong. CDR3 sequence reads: CSASTPGGYAWYNEQFF. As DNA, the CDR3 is TGCAGTGCTAGCACCCCCGGCGGCTATGCGTGGTACAATGAGCAGTTCTTC.